This TCR beta chain was profiled in a study of long-term antiretroviral therapy in people with HIV. Broader study findings: Diversity measured after ART increased yet remained under transplant donor controls. Controls showed broader CDR3 length ranges than did the HIV repertoires. It was not possible to obtain data on ART adherence, viral resistance or therapy changes.

Concerning this clone: Its matching antigen is unknown.

Trimming took 2 bases from V and 0 from J, leaving 15 bases between them. Germline CDR1 reads SGHTS; CDR2 reads YDEGEE. This CDR3 has 18 amino acids. Treatment of all HIV participants took place in the United States. They ran version v3.0 of the immunoSEQ assay at survey level. The protocol was immunoSEQ multiplex PCR, while the TCRdb copy is restricted to in-frame clones and leaves out a portion. Among around 16,000 clones listed, roughly 90% were seen once. This receptor was obtained from a man aged 50-59 years with HIV. The gene calls are TRBV5-8 and TRBJ1-6, with D possibly matching TRBD1 (6 bases). This specimen consisted of unsorted PBMCs, obtained 0.7 years before starting antiretroviral therapy. The CDR3 DNA follows: TGTGCCAGCAGCTTACCGTGGGACACGAGCTCCTATAATTCACCCCTCCACTTT. This encodes CASSLPWDTSSYNSPLHF.